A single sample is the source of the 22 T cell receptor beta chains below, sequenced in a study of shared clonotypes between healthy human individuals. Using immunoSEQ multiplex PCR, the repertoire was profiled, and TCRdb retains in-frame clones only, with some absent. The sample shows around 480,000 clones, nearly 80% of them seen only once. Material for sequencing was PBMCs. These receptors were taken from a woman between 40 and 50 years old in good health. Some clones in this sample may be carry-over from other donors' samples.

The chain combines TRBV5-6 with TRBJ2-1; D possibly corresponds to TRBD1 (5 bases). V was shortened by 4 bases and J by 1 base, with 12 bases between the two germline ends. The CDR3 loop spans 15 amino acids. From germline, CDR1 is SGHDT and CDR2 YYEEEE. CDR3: CASSPGRGSYNEQFF. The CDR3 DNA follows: TGTGCCAGCAGCCCCGGTAGGGGTTCCTACAATGAGCAGTTCTTC.

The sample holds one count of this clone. CDR3: CASSLGRANTGELFF. The CDR3 DNA reads as TGTGCCAGCAGCCTGGGGCGCGCGAACACCGGGGAGCTGTTTTTT. V and J are TRBV28 and TRBJ2-2, with a weak D call TRBD1 (5 bases). The CDR3 sequence is 15 residues long. V was cut by 6 bases and J by 0 bases, with 11 bases left in between. Germline V gene lookup returns CDR1 MDHEN and CDR2 SYDVKM.

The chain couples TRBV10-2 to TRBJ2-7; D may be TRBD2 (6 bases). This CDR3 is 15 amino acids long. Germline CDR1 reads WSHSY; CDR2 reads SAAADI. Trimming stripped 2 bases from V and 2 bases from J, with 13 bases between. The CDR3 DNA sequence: TGCGCCAGCAGTGAGCTTCCTAGCGTAACCTACGAGCAGTACTTC. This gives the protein CASSELPSVTYEQYF.

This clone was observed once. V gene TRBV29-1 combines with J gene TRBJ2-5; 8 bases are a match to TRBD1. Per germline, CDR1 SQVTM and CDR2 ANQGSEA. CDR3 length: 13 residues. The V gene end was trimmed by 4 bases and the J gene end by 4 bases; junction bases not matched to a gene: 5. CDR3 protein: CSVVRTGIETQYF. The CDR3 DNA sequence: TGCAGCGTTGTCCGGACAGGGATAGAGACCCAGTACTTC.

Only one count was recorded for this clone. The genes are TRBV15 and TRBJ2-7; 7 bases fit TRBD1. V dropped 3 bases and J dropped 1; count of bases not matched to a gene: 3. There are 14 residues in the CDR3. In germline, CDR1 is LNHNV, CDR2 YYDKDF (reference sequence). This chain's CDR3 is CATSRGQTSYEQYF. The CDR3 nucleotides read TGTGCCACCAGCAGGGGACAGACGTCCTACGAGCAGTACTTC.

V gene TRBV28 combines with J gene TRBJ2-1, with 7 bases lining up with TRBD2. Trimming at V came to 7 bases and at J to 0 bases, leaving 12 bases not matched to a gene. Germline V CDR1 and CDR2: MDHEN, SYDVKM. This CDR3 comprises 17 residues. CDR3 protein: CASTPGRGRTSYNEQFF. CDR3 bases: TGTGCCAGCACCCCGGGGAGGGGACGAACCTCCTACAATGAGCAGTTCTTC.

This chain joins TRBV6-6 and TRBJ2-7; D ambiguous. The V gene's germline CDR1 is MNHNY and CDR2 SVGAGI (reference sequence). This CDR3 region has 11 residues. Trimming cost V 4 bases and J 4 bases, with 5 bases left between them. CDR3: CASSFEYEQYF. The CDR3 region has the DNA TGTGCCAGCAGTTTCGAGTACGAGCAGTACTTC.

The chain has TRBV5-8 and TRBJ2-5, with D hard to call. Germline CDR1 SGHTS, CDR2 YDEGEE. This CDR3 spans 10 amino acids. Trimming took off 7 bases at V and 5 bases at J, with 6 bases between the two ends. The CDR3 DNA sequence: TGTGCCAGCTGGCGGGAGACCCAGTACTTC. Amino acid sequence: CASWRETQYF.

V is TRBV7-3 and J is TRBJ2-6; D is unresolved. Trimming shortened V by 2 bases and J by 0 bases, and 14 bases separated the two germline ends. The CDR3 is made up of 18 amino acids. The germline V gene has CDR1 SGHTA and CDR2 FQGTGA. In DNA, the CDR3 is TGTGCCAGCAGCTTAGGCTACCCAATGAGCTCTGGGGCCAACGTCCTGACTTTC. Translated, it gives CASSLGYPMSSGANVLTF. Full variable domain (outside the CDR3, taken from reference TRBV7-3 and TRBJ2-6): GAGVSQTPSNKVTEKGKYVELRCDPISGHTALYWYRQSLGQGPEFLIYFQGTGAADDSGLPNDRFFAVRPEGSVSTLKIQRTERGDSAVYLCASSLGYPMSSGANVLTFGAGSRLTVL.

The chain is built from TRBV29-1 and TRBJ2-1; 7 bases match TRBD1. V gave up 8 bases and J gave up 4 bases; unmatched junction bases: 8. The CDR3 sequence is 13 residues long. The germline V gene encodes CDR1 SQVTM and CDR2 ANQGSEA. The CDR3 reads CSSKGAFYNEQFF. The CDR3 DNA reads TGCAGCTCGAAGGGGGCCTTTTACAATGAGCAGTTCTTC.

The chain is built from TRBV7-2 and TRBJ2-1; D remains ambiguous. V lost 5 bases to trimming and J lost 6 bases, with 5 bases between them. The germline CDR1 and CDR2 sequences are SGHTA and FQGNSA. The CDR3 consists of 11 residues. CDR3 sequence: CASSPFNEQFF. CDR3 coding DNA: TGTGCCAGCAGCCCCTTCAATGAGCAGTTCTTC. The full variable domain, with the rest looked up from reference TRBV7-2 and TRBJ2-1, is GAGVSQSPSNKVTEKGKDVELRCDPISGHTALYWYRQSLGQGLEFLIYFQGNSAPDKSGLPSDRFSAERTGGSVSTLTIQRTQQEDSAVYLCASSPFNEQFFGPGTRLTVL.

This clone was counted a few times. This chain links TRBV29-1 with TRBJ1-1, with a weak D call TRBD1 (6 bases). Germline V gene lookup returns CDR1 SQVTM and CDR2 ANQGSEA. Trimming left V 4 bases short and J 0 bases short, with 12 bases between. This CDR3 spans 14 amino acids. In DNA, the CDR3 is TGCAGCGTTGTAACAGGGCCTTTGAACACTGAAGCTTTCTTT. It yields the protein CSVVTGPLNTEAFF.

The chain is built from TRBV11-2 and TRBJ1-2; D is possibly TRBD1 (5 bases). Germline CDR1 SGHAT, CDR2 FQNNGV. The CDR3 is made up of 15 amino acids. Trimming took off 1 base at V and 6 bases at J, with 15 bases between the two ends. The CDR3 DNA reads TGTGCCAGCAGCTTAGCCGGGGGAGAGGTTCATGGCTACACCTTC. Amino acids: CASSLAGGEVHGYTF.

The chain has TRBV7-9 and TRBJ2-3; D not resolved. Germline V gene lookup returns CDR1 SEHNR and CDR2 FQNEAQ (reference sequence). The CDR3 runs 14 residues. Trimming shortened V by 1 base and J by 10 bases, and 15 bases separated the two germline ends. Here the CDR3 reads CASSLDVRHGPQYF. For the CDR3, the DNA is TGTGCCAGCAGCTTAGACGTGCGACACGGTCCGCAGTATTTT.

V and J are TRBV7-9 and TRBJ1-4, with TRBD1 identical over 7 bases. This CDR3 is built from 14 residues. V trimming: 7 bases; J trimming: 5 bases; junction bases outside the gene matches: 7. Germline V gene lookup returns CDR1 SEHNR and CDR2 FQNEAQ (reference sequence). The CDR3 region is CASIPGTENEKLFF. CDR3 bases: TGTGCCAGCATCCCTGGGACAGAGAATGAAAAACTGTTTTTT.

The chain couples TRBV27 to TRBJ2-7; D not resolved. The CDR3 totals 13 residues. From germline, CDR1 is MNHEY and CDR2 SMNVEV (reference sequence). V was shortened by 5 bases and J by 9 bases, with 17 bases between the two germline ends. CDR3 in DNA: TGTGCCAGCAGTCCCGGACGGCGCATAATGCAGTACTTC. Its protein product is CASSPGRRIMQYF.

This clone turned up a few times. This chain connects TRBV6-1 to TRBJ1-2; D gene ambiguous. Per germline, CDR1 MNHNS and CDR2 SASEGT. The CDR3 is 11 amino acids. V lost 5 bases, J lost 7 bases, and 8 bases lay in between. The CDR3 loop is CASSRDIGYTF. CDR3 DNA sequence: TGTGCCAGCAGTCGAGACATTGGCTACACCTTC.

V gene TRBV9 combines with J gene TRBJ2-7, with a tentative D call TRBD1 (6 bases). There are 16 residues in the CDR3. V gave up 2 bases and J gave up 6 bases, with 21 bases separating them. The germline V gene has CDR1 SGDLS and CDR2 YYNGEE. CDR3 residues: CASSVGARVGSLEQYF. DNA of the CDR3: TGTGCCAGCAGCGTGGGGGCACGGGTAGGGTCCCTCGAGCAGTACTTC.

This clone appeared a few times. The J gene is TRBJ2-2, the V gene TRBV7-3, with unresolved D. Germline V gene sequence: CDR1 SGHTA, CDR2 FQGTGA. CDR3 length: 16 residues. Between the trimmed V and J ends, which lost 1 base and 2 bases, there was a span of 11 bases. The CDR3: CASSLNAAVNTGELFF. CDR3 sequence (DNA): TGTGCCAGCAGCTTAAATGCGGCAGTCAACACCGGGGAGCTGTTTTTT.

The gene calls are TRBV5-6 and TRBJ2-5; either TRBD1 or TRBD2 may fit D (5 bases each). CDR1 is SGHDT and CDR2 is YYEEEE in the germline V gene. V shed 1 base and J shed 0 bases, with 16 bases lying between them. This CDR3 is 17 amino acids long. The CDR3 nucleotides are TGTGCCAGCAGCTTGTTCATGGGACCGGGACACCAAGAGACCCAGTACTTC. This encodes CASSLFMGPGHQETQYF.

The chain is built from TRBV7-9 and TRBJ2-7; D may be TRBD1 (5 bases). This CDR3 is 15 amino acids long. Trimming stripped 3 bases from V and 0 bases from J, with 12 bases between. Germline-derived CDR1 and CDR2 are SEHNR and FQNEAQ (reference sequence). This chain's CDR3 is CASSFPGASSYEQYF. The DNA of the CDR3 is TGTGCCAGCAGCTTTCCTGGGGCTAGCTCCTACGAGCAGTACTTC.

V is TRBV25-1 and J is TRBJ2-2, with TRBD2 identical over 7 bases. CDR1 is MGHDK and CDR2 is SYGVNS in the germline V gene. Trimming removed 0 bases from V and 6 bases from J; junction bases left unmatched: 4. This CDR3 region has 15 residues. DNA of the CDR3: TGTGCCAGCAGTGAATATCGGGGGGACGCCGGGGAGCTGTTTTTT. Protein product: CASSEYRGDAGELFF.